This TCR beta chain is from a study of graft-versus-host responses after intestinal transplantation. Across the study: All recipients were transplanted with multivisceral, liver-intestinal, or isolated intestinal grafts.

Regarding this clone: Its antigen remains unidentified.

Method: immunoSEQ multiplex PCR; TCRdb's copy keeps in-frame clones and lacks some. This table holds over 100,000 clones, 85% to 95% found once. The CDR3 runs to 15 residues. The germline V and J ends were trimmed by 4 bases and 2 bases, with 13 bases remaining between them. The V gene's germline CDR1 is MNHEY and CDR2 SVGAGI. The genes are TRBV6-5 and TRBJ2-3, with D possibly TRBD2 on 6 matching bases. This TCR was recovered from a human donor who received an intestinal transplant. The material was unstimulated CD8+ T cells sorted from spleen or lymph node cells, obtained before intestinal transplant. Written as DNA, the CDR3 is TGTGCCAGCAGTTCCCTCGGGACTTACACAGATACGCAGTATTTT. Translation gives CASSSLGTYTDTQYF.